A selection of T cell receptor beta chains follows, all from one sample in a study of blood T cell repertoires in COVID-19. Assay used: immunoSEQ multiplex PCR; TCRdb lists only in-frame clones, some missing. The table has 150,000 to 190,000 clones, roughly 81% seen once; the top ten hold 8.3%. The specimen sequenced was peripheral blood. The receptors here all came from a woman aged 55-70 years with COVID-19, enrolled during active disease. The CDR3 runs from the conserved cysteine through the conserved F or W. The order of the fields is CDR3 protein, CDR3 DNA, clone size, J gene, D gene, V gene. A D gene is named only where the DNA matches it firmly. Clone size is shown for a subset of rows, as once, few, many or a class of expanded clone.

CDR3: CASSVATTGGSPLHF
DNA: TGTGCCAGCAGCGTAGCTACTACCGGGGGATCACCCCTCCACTTT
size: NA
J: TRBJ1-6
D: NA
V: TRBV9

CDR3: CASSQVTSENTIYF
DNA: TGTGCCAGCAGCCAAGTGACCAGCGAAAACACCATATATTTT
size: NA
J: TRBJ1-3
D: NA
V: TRBV3-1/TRBV3-2

CDR3: CASSLGTRTGAEAFF
DNA: TGTGCCAGCAGCTTAGGTACCCGGACAGGGGCTGAAGCTTTCTTT
size: NA
J: TRBJ1-1
D: TRBD1
V: TRBV11-2

CDR3: CASMNRGHYNQPQHF
DNA: TGTGCCAGTATGAACAGGGGGCACTACAATCAGCCCCAGCATTTT
size: NA
J: TRBJ1-5
D: TRBD1
V: TRBV19

CDR3: CASSFSGLAGLSGANVLTF
DNA: TGTGCCAGCAGCTTTTCCGGACTAGCGGGCCTCTCTGGGGCCAACGTCCTGACTTTC
size: once
J: TRBJ2-6
D: TRBD2
V: TRBV5-4

CDR3: CASRAQGGSGANVLTF
DNA: TGTGCCAGTCGAGCGCAAGGTGGCTCTGGGGCCAACGTCCTGACTTTC
size: NA
J: TRBJ2-6
D: NA
V: TRBV4-2

CDR3: CASSPLTGNTGELFF
DNA: TGTGCCAGCAGTCCCCTGACAGGGAACACCGGGGAGCTGTTTTTT
size: NA
J: TRBJ2-2
D: NA
V: TRBV11-2

CDR3: CASSENNEQFF
DNA: TGTGCCAGCAGCGAGAACAATGAGCAGTTCTTC
size: many
J: TRBJ2-1
D: NA
V: TRBV2

CDR3: CASTWREGYEQFF
DNA: TGTGCCAGCACTTGGCGGGAGGGGTATGAGCAGTTCTTC
size: NA
J: TRBJ2-1
D: TRBD2
V: TRBV3-1/TRBV3-2

CDR3: CASSQGHYGYTF
DNA: TGTGCCAGCAGCCAGGGCCACTATGGCTACACCTTC
size: NA
J: TRBJ1-2
D: NA
V: TRBV3-1/TRBV3-2

CDR3: CASSLREGLEQFF
DNA: TGTGCCAGCAGTTTGCGGGAGGGCCTCGAGCAGTTCTTC
size: NA
J: TRBJ2-1
D: TRBD2
V: TRBV27

CDR3: CASSSTAGGMDGYTF
DNA: TGCGCCAGCAGCTCCACGGCAGGGGGAATGGATGGCTACACCTTC
size: NA
J: TRBJ1-2
D: TRBD1
V: TRBV5-1

CDR3: CASSHRGGYQETQYF
DNA: TGTGCCAGCAGCCATAGGGGAGGGTACCAAGAGACCCAGTACTTC
size: NA
J: TRBJ2-5
D: TRBD2
V: TRBV7-2

CDR3: CASSIEAGGKGEQFF
DNA: TGTGCCAGTAGTATAGAAGCGGGGGGTAAAGGTGAGCAGTTCTTC
size: NA
J: TRBJ2-1
D: TRBD2
V: TRBV19

CDR3: CASSLGTGIRTEAFF
DNA: TGCGCCAGCAGCTTGGGGACAGGGATTCGCACTGAAGCTTTCTTT
size: NA
J: TRBJ1-1
D: TRBD1
V: TRBV5-1

CDR3: CASSLSGLSNYGYTF
DNA: TGTGCCAGCAGCTTATCAGGGCTAAGCAACTATGGCTACACCTTC
size: once
J: TRBJ1-2
D: NA
V: TRBV7-2

CDR3: CASSEPGSDTQYF
DNA: TGCGCCAGCAGCGAACCAGGGTCAGATACGCAGTATTTT
size: once
J: TRBJ2-3
D: NA
V: TRBV4-1

CDR3: CASSQRGGVAAPTQYF
DNA: TGTGCCAGCAGCCAGCGAGGAGGGGTAGCGGCCCCGACCCAGTACTTC
size: NA
J: TRBJ2-5
D: NA
V: TRBV14

CDR3: CASSTQGAAEKLFF
DNA: TGTGCCAGCAGCACACAGGGGGCGGCTGAAAAACTGTTTTTT
size: once
J: TRBJ1-4
D: TRBD1
V: TRBV5-6

CDR3: CASSLDRVRGNGYTF
DNA: TGTGCCAGCAGTTTGGACAGGGTACGAGGCAATGGCTACACCTTC
size: NA
J: TRBJ1-2
D: TRBD1
V: TRBV27

CDR3: CASSLLGGRAFVEQYF
DNA: TGTGCCAGCAGCTTATTAGGCGGGAGGGCCTTCGTCGAGCAGTACTTC
size: NA
J: TRBJ2-7
D: TRBD2
V: TRBV7-2

CDR3: CASSRTSGRGYEQFF
DNA: TGTGCCAGCAGCCGGACTAGCGGGAGAGGCTATGAGCAGTTCTTC
size: NA
J: TRBJ2-1
D: TRBD2
V: TRBV7-6

CDR3: CASSLGDSTGPNSNQPQHF
DNA: TGTGCCAGCAGCTTAGGGGACTCGACAGGGCCTAATAGCAATCAGCCCCAGCATTTT
size: NA
J: TRBJ1-5
D: TRBD1
V: TRBV7-9

CDR3: CASSEGREAFF
DNA: TGTGCCAGCAGTGAGGGCAGGGAAGCTTTCTTT
size: NA
J: TRBJ1-1
D: NA
V: TRBV6-1

CDR3: CASSLPRTGVGNTIYF
DNA: TGTGCCAGCAGCTTGCCCCGGACAGGGGTTGGAAACACCATATATTTT
size: NA
J: TRBJ1-3
D: TRBD1
V: TRBV5-6

CDR3: CASSDFNTGELFF
DNA: TGTGCCAGCAGTGACTTTAACACCGGGGAGCTGTTTTTT
size: once
J: TRBJ2-2
D: NA
V: TRBV12-3/TRBV12-4

CDR3: CASTFARGTAYEQYF
DNA: TGCGCCAGCACATTTGCTAGGGGGACGGCCTACGAGCAGTACTTC
size: once
J: TRBJ2-7
D: NA
V: TRBV5-1

CDR3: CASSWGQGDIQYF
DNA: TGTGCCAGCAGCTGGGGACAGGGAGACATTCAGTACTTC
size: NA
J: TRBJ2-4
D: TRBD1
V: TRBV5-6

CDR3: CASTRGGRGNEKLFF
DNA: TGTGCCAGCACCCGGGGCGGCAGGGGGAATGAAAAACTGTTTTTT
size: few
J: TRBJ1-4
D: TRBD1
V: TRBV6-5

CDR3: CASSLFERDTQYF
DNA: TGTGCCAGCAGTTTGTTCGAGCGCGATACGCAGTATTTT
size: NA
J: TRBJ2-3
D: NA
V: TRBV12-3/TRBV12-4

CDR3: CASAAGVETQYF
DNA: TGTGCCAGCGCTGCGGGAGTAGAGACCCAGTACTTC
size: NA
J: TRBJ2-5
D: TRBD2
V: TRBV6-5

CDR3: CASSPLPSGTKNIQYF
DNA: TGTGCCAGCTCACCCTTGCCCTCAGGGACCAAAAACATTCAGTACTTC
size: NA
J: TRBJ2-4
D: NA
V: TRBV18

CDR3: CSVAQVGGEPFF
DNA: TGCAGCGTTGCTCAGGTGGGCGGGGAGCCTTTCTTT
size: NA
J: TRBJ1-1
D: NA
V: TRBV29-1

CDR3: CASSRDRGSNYGYTF
DNA: TGTGCCAGCAGCCGAGACAGGGGCTCAAACTATGGCTACACCTTC
size: NA
J: TRBJ1-2
D: TRBD1
V: TRBV5-8

CDR3: CASSRRGRTSGNSYEQYF
DNA: TGTGCCAGTAGTAGGAGGGGGCGTACTAGCGGGAATTCCTACGAGCAGTACTTC
size: NA
J: TRBJ2-7
D: TRBD2
V: TRBV19

CDR3: CASSFGGRDGYTF
DNA: TGCGCCAGCAGCTTCGGGGGGCGGGATGGCTACACCTTC
size: NA
J: TRBJ1-2
D: NA
V: TRBV5-1

CDR3: CASSPLSGDGYTF
DNA: TGTGCCAGCTCACCGCTGTCAGGGGATGGCTACACCTTC
size: NA
J: TRBJ1-2
D: NA
V: TRBV18

CDR3: CASSQGTGDSNQPQHF
DNA: TGTGCCAGCAGCCAAGGGACAGGGGATAGCAATCAGCCCCAGCATTTT
size: NA
J: TRBJ1-5
D: TRBD1
V: TRBV3-1/TRBV3-2

CDR3: CASSADNEQYF
DNA: TGCGCCAGCAGCGCCGACAACGAGCAGTACTTC
size: NA
J: TRBJ2-7
D: NA
V: TRBV5-1

CDR3: CASSQERGGQETQYF
DNA: TGTGCCAGCAGCCAAGAACGGGGAGGGCAAGAGACCCAGTACTTC
size: NA
J: TRBJ2-5
D: TRBD2
V: TRBV5-6

CDR3: CASRPISRLEGYTF
DNA: TGTGCCAGCCGACCTATTTCACGTCTGGAGGGCTACACCTTC
size: NA
J: TRBJ1-2
D: NA
V: TRBV11-1

CDR3: CASSLTSRGYTF
DNA: TGTGCCAGCAGCTTAACCTCTCGGGGCTACACCTTC
size: NA
J: TRBJ1-2
D: NA
V: TRBV7-9

CDR3: CASSFWRDSYSNQPQHF
DNA: TGTGCCAGCAGCTTCTGGCGGGACAGCTATAGCAATCAGCCCCAGCATTTT
size: few
J: TRBJ1-5
D: TRBD1
V: TRBV5-6

CDR3: CASSWDRGYTF
DNA: TGTGCCAGCAGCTGGGACAGGGGCTACACCTTC
size: NA
J: TRBJ1-2
D: TRBD1
V: TRBV6-6